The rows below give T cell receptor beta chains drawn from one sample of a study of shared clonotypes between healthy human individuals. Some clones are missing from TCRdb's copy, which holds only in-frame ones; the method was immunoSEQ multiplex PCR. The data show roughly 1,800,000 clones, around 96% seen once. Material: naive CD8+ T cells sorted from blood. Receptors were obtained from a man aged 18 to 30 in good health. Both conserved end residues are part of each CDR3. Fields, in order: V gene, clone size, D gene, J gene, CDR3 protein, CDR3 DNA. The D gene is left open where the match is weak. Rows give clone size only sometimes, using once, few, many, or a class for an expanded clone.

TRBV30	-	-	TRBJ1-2	CAWNTNRDGYGYTF	TGTGCCTGGAATACTAACCGGGACGGTTATGGCTACACCTTC
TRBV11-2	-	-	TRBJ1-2	CASSLLQGEDDGYTF	TGTGCCAGCAGCCTATTACAGGGTGAGGACGATGGCTACACCTTC
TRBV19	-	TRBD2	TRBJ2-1	CASTPGLAGGVDEQFF	TGTGCCAGTACTCCGGGACTAGCGGGAGGGGTCGATGAGCAGTTCTTC
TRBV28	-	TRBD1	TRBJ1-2	CASSPPGQGANYGYTF	TGTGCCAGCAGCCCCCCGGGACAGGGCGCTAACTATGGCTACACCTTC
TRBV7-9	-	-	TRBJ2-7	CASSPQGGEQYF	TGTGCCAGCAGCCCTCAGGGGGGCGAGCAGTACTTC
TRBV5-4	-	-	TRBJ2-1	CASSFSASWHEQFF	TGTGCCAGCAGCTTCTCAGCCAGCTGGCATGAGCAGTTCTTC
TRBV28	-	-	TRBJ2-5	CASRETVQETQYF	TGTGCCAGCAGAGAGACAGTCCAAGAGACCCAGTACTTC
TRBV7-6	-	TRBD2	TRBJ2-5	CASSLGLVSLQETQYF	TGTGCCAGCAGCTTGGGACTAGTTTCTCTCCAAGAGACCCAGTACTTC
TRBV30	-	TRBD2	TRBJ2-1	CAWVRLAGGDEQFF	TGTGCCTGGGTTCGACTAGCGGGAGGTGATGAGCAGTTCTTC
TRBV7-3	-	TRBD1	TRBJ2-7	CASSQQTGVFYEQYF	TGTGCCAGCAGCCAACAGACAGGGGTTTTCTACGAGCAGTACTTC
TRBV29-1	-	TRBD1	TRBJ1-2	CSVVSDRVEGYTF	TGCAGCGTTGTGTCGGACAGGGTGGAAGGCTACACCTTC
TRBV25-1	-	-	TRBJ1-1	CASSESPGDTEAFF	TGTGCCAGCAGTGAATCCCCCGGGGACACTGAAGCTTTCTTT
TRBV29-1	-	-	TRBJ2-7	CSAYTQTAYEQYF	TGCAGCGCCTATACACAGACGGCGTACGAGCAGTACTTC
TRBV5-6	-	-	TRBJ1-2	CASSSGTHYGYTF	TGTGCCAGCAGCTCGGGGACCCACTATGGCTACACCTTC
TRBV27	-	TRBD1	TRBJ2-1	CASSVDRGLNEQFF	TGTGCCAGCAGTGTGGACAGGGGGCTAAATGAGCAGTTCTTC
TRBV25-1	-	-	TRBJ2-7	CASSEFVDTYEQYF	TGTGCCAGCAGTGAATTTGTAGACACCTACGAGCAGTACTTC
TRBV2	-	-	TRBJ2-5	CASSEWLTQETQYF	TGTGCCAGCTCCGAGTGGCTAACCCAAGAGACCCAGTACTTC
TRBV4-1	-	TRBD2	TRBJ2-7	CASSQEEEASGLFWEQYF	TGCGCCAGCAGCCAAGAAGAGGAGGCTAGCGGGTTGTTTTGGGAGCAGTACTTC
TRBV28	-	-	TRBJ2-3	CASSFLPVGDTQYF	TGTGCCAGCAGTTTTCTCCCCGTAGGGGATACGCAGTATTTT
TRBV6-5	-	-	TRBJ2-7	CASSYVGAEMYF	TGTGCCAGCAGTTACGTGGGGGCGGAAATGTACTTC
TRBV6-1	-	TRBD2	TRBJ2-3	CASAWASGMGDTQYF	TGTGCCAGCGCCTGGGCTAGCGGAATGGGAGATACGCAGTATTTT
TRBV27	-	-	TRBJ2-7	CASSGTLYEQYF	TGTGCCAGTTCCGGGACACTCTACGAGCAGTACTTC
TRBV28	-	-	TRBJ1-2	CASSTEQPFYGYTF	TGTGCCAGCAGTACCGAACAGCCCTTCTATGGCTACACCTTC
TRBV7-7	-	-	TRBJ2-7	CASSPGAGSYEQYF	TGTGCTAGCAGCCCGGGCGCCGGCTCCTACGAGCAGTACTTC
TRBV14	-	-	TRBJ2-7	CASSQAQSYEQYF	TGTGCCAGCAGCCAAGCACAGAGTTACGAGCAGTACTTC
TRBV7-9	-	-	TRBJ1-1	CASSSTPLGTWTEAFF	TGTGCCAGCAGCTCCACCCCCCTCGGGACGTGGACTGAAGCTTTCTTT
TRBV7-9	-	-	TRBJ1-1	CASSAGAQVPNTEAFF	TGTGCCAGCAGCGCCGGGGCCCAGGTCCCGAACACTGAAGCTTTCTTT
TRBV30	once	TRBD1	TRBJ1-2	CAWSVLGTGPHGYTF	TGTGCCTGGAGTGTACTCGGGACAGGGCCGCATGGCTACACCTTC
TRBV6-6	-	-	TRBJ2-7	CASSYSLADGQYF	TGTGCCAGCAGTTACTCGCTAGCCGACGGGCAGTACTTC
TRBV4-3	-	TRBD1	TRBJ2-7	CASSHFPTLDRGQRQRCEQYF	TGCGCCAGCAGCCACTTCCCTACTCTGGACAGGGGGCAACGACAAAGGTGCGAGCAGTACTTC
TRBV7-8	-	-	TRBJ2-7	CASGGSLEQYF	TGTGCCAGCGGAGGCTCTCTGGAGCAGTACTTC
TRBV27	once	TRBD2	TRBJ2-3	CASSFHASGGAPDTQYF	TGTGCCAGCAGTTTTCATGCTAGCGGGGGGGCGCCAGATACGCAGTATTTT
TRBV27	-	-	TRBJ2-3	CASSLSLAGTDTQYF	TGTGCCAGCAGTTTATCTCTAGCAGGCACAGATACGCAGTATTTT
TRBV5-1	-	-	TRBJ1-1	CASSLETAYEAFF	TGCGCCAGCAGCTTGGAGACAGCATATGAAGCTTTCTTT
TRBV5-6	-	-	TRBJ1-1	CASSPKTAMNTEAFF	TGTGCCAGCAGCCCTAAGACAGCGATGAACACTGAAGCTTTCTTT
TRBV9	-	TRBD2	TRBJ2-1	CASSEAGTSFNEQFF	TGTGCCAGCAGCGAGGCCGGGACTAGCTTCAATGAGCAGTTCTTC
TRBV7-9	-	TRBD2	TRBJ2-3	CASSLLAGVSADTQYF	TGTGCCAGCAGCCTCCTAGCGGGAGTGAGTGCAGATACGCAGTATTTT
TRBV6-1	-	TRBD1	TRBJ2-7	CASDRTGEVFYEQYF	TGTGCCAGCGATAGGACAGGGGAAGTGTTCTACGAGCAGTACTTC
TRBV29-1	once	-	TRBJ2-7	CSVDPGNYEQYF	TGCAGCGTTGATCCGGGGAACTACGAGCAGTACTTC
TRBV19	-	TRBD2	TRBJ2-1	CASSMVLAGTYNEQFF	TGTGCCAGTAGTATGGTTCTAGCGGGGACTTACAATGAGCAGTTCTTC
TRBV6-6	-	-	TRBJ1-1	CASRRVGEGTEAFF	TGTGCCAGCAGGAGGGTCGGGGAGGGAACTGAAGCTTTCTTT
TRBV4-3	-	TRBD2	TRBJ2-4	CASSQEPGLAGGPISIQYF	TGCGCCAGCAGCCAAGAACCGGGACTAGCGGGAGGCCCGATCTCCATTCAGTACTTC
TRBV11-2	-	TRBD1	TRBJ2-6	CASSLVGDSNPSGANVLTF	TGTGCCAGCAGCTTAGTGGGGGACAGCAATCCCTCTGGGGCCAACGTCCTGACTTTC